This T cell receptor beta chain stems from a study of beta chain features in type 1 diabetes. Study-level results: Moderately but significantly shorter TCRB CDR3s were found in Type 1 diabetes patients in all four CD4+ subsets.

Unmatched junction bases numbered 11, after V lost 6 bases and J lost 3 bases. Germline V gives CDR1 MDHEN, CDR2 SYDVKM. There are 15 residues in the CDR3. Since all of the isolated RNA was reverse transcribed, expressed TCRB transcripts were what got sequenced. Sequencing of naive, central memory and regulatory T cell samples gave an average of approximately 3.3 million reads. The data were produced by immunoSEQ multiplex PCR, yet TCRdb's version contains in-frame clones alone and is incomplete. In the table there are 300,000 to 450,000 clones, over 9.5% of which are singletons. Sorting of CD4+ naive, central memory, regulatory and stem cell-like memory cells was performed via CD45RO/CCR7/CD25/CD127/CD95/CD27. This clone was observed a few times. Its antigen is as yet unknown.

The TCR sequence derives from a woman between 18 and 30 years old with type 1 diabetes. This chain links TRBV28 with TRBJ2-7; the match to TRBD1 covers 7 bases. The specimen was naive CD4+ T cells from blood. CDR3 protein: CASRVLRDSRYEQYF. The DNA of the CDR3 is TGTGCCAGCAGGGTACTCCGGGACAGTCGCTACGAGCAGTACTTC.